The 7 T cell receptor beta chains below were found in one sample sequenced in a study of blood T cells in healthy people across ages. Using a J-beta primer mix together with a sample-barcoded 5' primer, a second PCR was run for roughly 7 to 11 cycles. TCRdb re-analysed the 5' RACE reads in MiXCR, keeping a single row per CDR3 protein. The sample contains about 500,000 distinct CDR3 sequences, more than 20% of which appear only once. The same data also went into a second study, on T cells of mothers and their children.

Sample: blood. The receptors were gathered from a boy younger than 18 in good health.

The chain combines TRBV10-3 with TRBJ1-1; D is undetermined. CDR1 ENHRY and CDR2 SYGVKD come from the germline V gene. The CDR3 consists of 14 residues. Trimming left V 6 bases short and J 0 bases short, with 11 bases between. The CDR3 reads CAIREGDLNTEAFF. The CDR3 DNA reads TGTGCCATCAGGGAAGGCGACCTGAACACTGAAGCTTTCTTT.

The chain uses TRBV4-1 and TRBJ2-7, with 9 bases fitting TRBD1. J lost 7 bases, V lost 2 bases, and 15 bases had no gene match. CDR1 is MGHRA, CDR2 YSYEKL, per germline. The CDR3 is 17 amino acids. The CDR3 loop is CASSQRHPGQGSGEQYF. CDR3 bases: TGCGCCAGCAGCCAACGTCACCCGGGACAGGGATCGGGGGAGCAGTACTTC.

J is TRBJ2-1 and V is TRBV11-2; a possible D gene is TRBD1 (6 bases). The CDR3 spans 16 residues. Germline loops: CDR1 SGHAT, CDR2 FQNNGV. V shed 5 bases and J shed 1 base, with 15 bases lying between them. CDR3: CASSQGTDASYNEQFF. The CDR3 DNA sequence: TGTGCCAGCAGCCAGGGGACGGACGCTTCCTACAATGAGCAGTTCTTC.

The chain uses TRBV27 and TRBJ2-1; 14 bases match TRBD2. Losses at the gene ends were 2 bases for V and 7 bases for J; bases not matched to a gene: 7. Germline CDR1 is MNHEY and CDR2 is SMNVEV (reference sequence). The CDR3 sequence is 17 residues long. The CDR3 reads CASSLGTSGSGRNEQFF. CDR3 in DNA: TGTGCCAGCAGTTTAGGGACTAGCGGGAGCGGACGGAATGAGCAGTTCTTC.

The chain employs TRBV11-2 and TRBJ2-1; D not certain. The better agreement between TRBJ2-7 and the DNA end casts doubt on the J call. CDR1 is SGHAT and CDR2 is FQNNGV in the germline V gene. The CDR3 has 11 residues. This CDR3 is CASTDYYEQYF. CDR3 nucleotides: TGTGCCAGCACCGATTACTACGAGCAGTACTTC.

The V and J genes are TRBV28 and TRBJ2-7; 9 bases align to TRBD1. The germline CDR1 and CDR2 sequences are MDHEN and SYDVKM. The V and J ends lost 6 bases and 5 bases, in that order; junction bases with no gene match: 8. This CDR3 contains 14 residues. The CDR3 sequence: CASRQGQGINEQYF. In nucleotides, the CDR3 is TGTGCCAGCAGACAGGGACAGGGAATCAACGAGCAGTACTTC. Drawing the rest from reference TRBV28 and TRBJ2-7, the complete variable domain is DVKVTQSSRYLVKRTGEKVFLECVQDMDHENMFWYRQDPGLGLRLIYFSYDVKMKEKGDIPEGYSVSREKKERFSLILESASTNQTSMYLCASRQGQGINEQYFGPGTRLTVT.

This CDR3 is CASQNQGNTEAFF. The DNA of the CDR3 is TGTGCCAGCCAAAACCAGGGCAACACTGAAGCTTTCTTT. The rearrangement joins TRBV12-3 or TRBV12-4 to TRBJ1-1, with a tentative D call TRBD1 (5 bases). The CDR3 length is 13 residues. Between the trimmed V and J ends, which lost 8 bases and 2 bases, there was a span of 12 bases.